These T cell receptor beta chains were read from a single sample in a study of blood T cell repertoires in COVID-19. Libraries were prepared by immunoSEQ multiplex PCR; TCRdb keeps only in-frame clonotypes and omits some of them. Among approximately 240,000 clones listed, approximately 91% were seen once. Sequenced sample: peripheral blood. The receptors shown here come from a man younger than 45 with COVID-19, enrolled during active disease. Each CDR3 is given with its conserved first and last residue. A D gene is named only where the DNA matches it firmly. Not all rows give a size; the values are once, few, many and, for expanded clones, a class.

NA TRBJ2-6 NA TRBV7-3 TGTGCCAGCAGCCCGAGGAAGGCCGGAGTCTCTGGGGCCAACGTCCTGACTTTC CASSPRKAGVSGANVLTF
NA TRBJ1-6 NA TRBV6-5 TGTGCCAGCAGCACCGACGGACTTAATTCACCCCTCCACTTT CASSTDGLNSPLHF
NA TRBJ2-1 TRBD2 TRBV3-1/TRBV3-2 TGTGCCAGCAGCCACACTAGCGGGGGGGCTTCCTACAATGAGCAGTTCTTC CASSHTSGGASYNEQFF
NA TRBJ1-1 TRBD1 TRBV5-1 TGCGCCAGCAGGGAAGACAGGGGTAGCACTGAAGCTTTCTTT CASREDRGSTEAFF
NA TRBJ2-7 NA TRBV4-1 TGCGCCAGCAGCCAAGATATCTCCAGGGGGGTATACGAGCAGTACTTC CASSQDISRGVYEQYF
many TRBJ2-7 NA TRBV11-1 TGTGCCAGCAGCTTAGGGACTATAAACTCCTACGAGCAGTACTTC CASSLGTINSYEQYF
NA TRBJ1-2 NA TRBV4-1 TGCGCCAGCAGCATTACGCCACGGTTTAACTATGGCTACACCTTC CASSITPRFNYGYTF
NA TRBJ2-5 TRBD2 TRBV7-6 TGTGCCAGCAGCTTGACTAGCGGGGGGAAATGGGAGACCCAGTACTTC CASSLTSGGKWETQYF
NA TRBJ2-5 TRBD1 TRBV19 TGTGCCAGTAGTATACGGACAGGGTCGGAGACCCAGTACTTC CASSIRTGSETQYF
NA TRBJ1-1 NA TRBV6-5 TGTGCCAGCAGAGCCAACAGGGCCACTGAAGCTTTCTTT CASRANRATEAFF
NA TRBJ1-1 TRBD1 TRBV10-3 TGTGCCATCAGTACAGGGGTGAACACTGAAGCTTTCTTT CAISTGVNTEAFF
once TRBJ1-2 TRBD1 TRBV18 TGTGCCAGCTCACGGACAGGGGGCTCAAACTATGGCTACACCTTC CASSRTGGSNYGYTF
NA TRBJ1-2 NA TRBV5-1 TGCGCCAGCAGCTTGGCCCCAGTCGGGTATGGCTACACCTTC CASSLAPVGYGYTF
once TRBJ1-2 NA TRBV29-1 TGCAGCGTTGAAAGGGGGTATGAGCATGGCTACACCTTC CSVERGYEHGYTF
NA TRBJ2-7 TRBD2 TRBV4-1 TGCGCCAGCAGCCCCGCTAGCGGGGGTTTTGAGTATGAGCAGTACTTC CASSPASGGFEYEQYF
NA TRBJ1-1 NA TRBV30 TGTGCCTGGAGTGTACCCGGCAGGCTGGAAGCTTTCTTT CAWSVPGRLEAFF
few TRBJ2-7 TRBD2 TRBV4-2 TGTGCCAGCAGCCAAGATCCCCTTGGGACTAGCGGGGGGTACGAAGCCTACGAGCAGTACTTC CASSQDPLGTSGGYEAYEQYF
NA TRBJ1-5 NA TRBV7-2 TGTGCCAGCAAACAGGAGTATAGCAATCAGCCCCAGCATTTT CASKQEYSNQPQHF
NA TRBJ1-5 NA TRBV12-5 TGTGCTAGTGGACCGAGCCAGGGGCGGGCTGGCAATCAGCCCCAGCATTTT CASGPSQGRAGNQPQHF
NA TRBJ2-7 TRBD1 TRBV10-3 TGTGCCATCAGTCTGGACAGGGACGAGCAGTACTTC CAISLDRDEQYF
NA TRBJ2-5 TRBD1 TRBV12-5 TGTGCTAGTGGTCCCCCGGACGGACAGGGGGGGACCCAGTACTTC CASGPPDGQGGTQYF
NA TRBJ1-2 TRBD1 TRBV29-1 TGCAGCGTCGTCGAGGGGGCCAACTATGGCTACACCTTC CSVVEGANYGYTF
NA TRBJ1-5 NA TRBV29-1 TGCAGCGTTGGAGGGATGAATCAGCCCCAGCATTTT CSVGGMNQPQHF
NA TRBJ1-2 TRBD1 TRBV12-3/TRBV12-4 TGTGCCAGCAGTTATAGGACAGGGGAGGGCTACACCTTC CASSYRTGEGYTF
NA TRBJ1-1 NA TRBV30 TGTGCCTGGAGACACTCCAGGGTCATGAACACTGAAGCTTTCTTT CAWRHSRVMNTEAFF
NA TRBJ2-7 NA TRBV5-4 TGTGCCAGCAGCTCGACCACCGGCGCGGGGAACCACGAGCAGTACTTC CASSSTTGAGNHEQYF
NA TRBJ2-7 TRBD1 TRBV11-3 TGTGCCAGCAGCTTAGGGGCGGGGACAGGGCTCTACGAGCAGTACTTC CASSLGAGTGLYEQYF
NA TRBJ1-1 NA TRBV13 TGTGCCAGCAGCGCCCACGGGGAGAGTGTATGGGCTTTCTTT CASSAHGESVWAFF
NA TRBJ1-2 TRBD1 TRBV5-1 TGCGCCAGCAGCTTGGAGTTCCAGGGGGCTGGCTACACCTTC CASSLEFQGAGYTF
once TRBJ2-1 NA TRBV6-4 TGTGCCAGCAGTGACAAAATAACTCCTCCTAATGAGCAGTTCTTC CASSDKITPPNEQFF
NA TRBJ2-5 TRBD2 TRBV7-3 TGTGCCAGCAGCTCCCTAGCGGGGGGGCGAGAGACCCAGTACTTC CASSSLAGGRETQYF
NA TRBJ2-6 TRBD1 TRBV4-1 TGCGCCAGCAGCCAACAACAGGGGGCGGCTGGGGCCAACGTCCTGACTTTC CASSQQQGAAGANVLTF
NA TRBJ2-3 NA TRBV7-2 TGTGCCAGCAGCCCATTGGGAGCAGATACGCAGTATTTT CASSPLGADTQYF
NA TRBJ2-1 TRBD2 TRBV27 TGTGCCAGCAGTTTAGAGCGGACTAGCGGGGGCCGTTACAATGAGCAGTTCTTC CASSLERTSGGRYNEQFF
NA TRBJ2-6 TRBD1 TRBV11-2 TGTGCCAGCAGCCGGACAGGGGATGGGGCCAACGTCCTGACTTTC CASSRTGDGANVLTF
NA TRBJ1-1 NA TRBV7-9 TGTGCCAGCAGCTTAGGCGCGGGAATCTCTGAAGCTTTCTTT CASSLGAGISEAFF
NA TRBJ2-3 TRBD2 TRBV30 TGTGCCTGGAGTGTAGCGCGACTAGCGGGGAACACAGATACGCAGTATTTT CAWSVARLAGNTDTQYF